This entry is about one T cell receptor (beta chain). These data come from a study of T cell changes during pregnancy in multiple sclerosis. Assay: immunoSEQ multiplex PCR; the TCRdb copy retains only in-frame clones and omits some. The repertoire consists of about 38,000 clones, with about 93% occurring once and the leading ten covering 0.35% to 0.45%. This TCR derives from a female donor in good health, enrolled as a control in a pregnancy study. This sample comprised CD4+ T cells from peripheral blood mononuclear cells, obtained after pregnancy.

This CDR3 is CASSVGQRGETQYF. The CDR3 DNA sequence: TGTGCCAGCAGTGTCGGCCAGCGAGGAGAGACCCAGTACTTC. V usage is TRBV2 and J usage is TRBJ2-5; D is unclear. V shed 4 bases and J shed 4 bases, with 13 bases lying between them. The CDR3 sequence is 14 residues long. CDR1 is SNHLY and CDR2 is FYNNEI in the germline V gene.